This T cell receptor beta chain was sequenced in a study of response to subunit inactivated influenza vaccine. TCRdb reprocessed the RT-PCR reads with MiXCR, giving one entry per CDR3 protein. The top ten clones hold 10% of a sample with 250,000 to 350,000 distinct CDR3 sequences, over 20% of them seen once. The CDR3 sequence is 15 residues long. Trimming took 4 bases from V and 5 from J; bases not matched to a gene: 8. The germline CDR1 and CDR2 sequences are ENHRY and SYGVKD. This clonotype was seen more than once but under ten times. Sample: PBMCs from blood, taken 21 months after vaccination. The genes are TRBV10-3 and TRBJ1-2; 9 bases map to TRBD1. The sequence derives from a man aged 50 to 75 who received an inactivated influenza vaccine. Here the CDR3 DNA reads TGTGCCATCAGTGTGTCGGTGGGACAGGGTTATGGCTACACCTTC. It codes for CAISVSVGQGYGYTF.